The 16 T cell receptor beta chains reported below all come from one sample, sequenced in a study of blood T cell repertoires in COVID-19. Repertoires were generated with immunoSEQ multiplex PCR, while TCRdb's copy carries only in-frame clones and drops some. The data contain 300,000 to 500,000 clones, roughly 90% of them seen just once; the ten biggest clones take up 0.97%. The sequenced sample was PBMCs or T cells enriched from blood (not recorded which). All receptors come from a woman between 25 and 40 years old with acute COVID-19.

The chain combines TRBV19 with TRBJ2-7; 7 nucleotides agree with TRBD1. Germline trimming cut 4 bases from V and 6 bases from J; bases unmatched to any gene: 9. The germline CDR1 and CDR2 sequences are LNHDA and SQIVND (reference sequence). This CDR3 has 14 amino acids. CDR3 DNA: TGTGCCAGTAGTAGACAGGGTAGATCGGGCGAGCAGTACTTC. Amino acid sequence: CASSRQGRSGEQYF.

This clone was observed a handful of times. J is TRBJ1-1 and V is TRBV5-1, with D hard to call. The CDR3 is made up of 8 amino acids. V lost 6 bases, J lost 13 bases, and 7 bases lay in between. The germline V gene encodes CDR1 SGHRS and CDR2 YFSETQ. The CDR3 DNA is TGCGCCAGCATTATAATTTTCTTT. Translating gives CASIIIFF.

V gene TRBV7-2 combines with J gene TRBJ2-5, with 8 bases aligning to TRBD2. The germline CDR1 and CDR2 sequences are SGHTA and FQGNSA. V dropped 3 bases and J dropped 4; count of bases not matched to a gene: 7. The CDR3 is 15 amino acids. Here the CDR3 reads CASSFGGARGETQYF. CDR3 sequence (DNA): TGTGCCAGCAGCTTCGGGGGGGCACGAGGAGAGACCCAGTACTTC.

The chain carries TRBV5-6 and TRBJ2-1; 16 bases are a match to TRBD2. V lost 2 bases and J lost 8; bases outside the gene matches: 1. CDR1 and CDR2 from the germline V gene are SGHDT and YYEEEE. This CDR3 spans 15 amino acids. The DNA for the CDR3 is TGTGCCAGCAGCTTAGGGACTAGCGGGGGGGATGAGCAGTTCTTC. It is translated as CASSLGTSGGDEQFF.

The CDR3 here is CSASRPGQYNEQFF. CDR3 nucleotide sequence: TGCAGTGCTAGTCGCCCGGGACAGTACAATGAGCAGTTCTTC. The chain recombines TRBV20-1 with TRBJ2-1; TRBD1 aligns across 7 bases. The CDR3 spans 14 residues. The V and J ends lost 3 bases and 4 bases, in that order; junction bases with no gene match: 6. Germline CDR1 is DFQATT and CDR2 is SNEGSKA (reference sequence).

This clone appeared a few times. V is TRBV30 and J is TRBJ2-2; TRBD1 is a possible D gene (5 bases). The ends were cut back, 4 bases at V and 1 base at J, with 13 bases in the middle. Germline V gives CDR1 GTSNPN, CDR2 SVGIG (reference sequence). The CDR3 is 15 residues long. This CDR3 reads CAWTIGAENTGELFF. The DNA of the CDR3 is TGTGCCTGGACCATAGGGGCGGAGAACACCGGGGAGCTGTTTTTT. The whole variable domain, remainder taken from reference TRBV30 and TRBJ2-2, is SQTIHQWPATLVQPVGSPLSLECTVEGTSNPNLYWYRQAAGRGLQLLFYSVGIGQISSEVPQNLSASRPQDRQFILSSKKLLLSDSGFYLCAWTIGAENTGELFFGEGSRLTVL.

This clone was counted once. This rearrangement joins TRBV7-8 to TRBJ1-6, with D possibly matching TRBD1 (5 bases). The CDR3 has 15 amino acids. The germline V gene has CDR1 SGHVS and CDR2 FQNEAQ. V gave up 4 bases and J gave up 8 bases, with 15 bases separating them. CDR3 in DNA: TGTGCCAGCAGCTCCCAATGGGAAGGGGATTCACCCCTCCACTTT. Translating it yields CASSSQWEGDSPLHF. Together with reference TRBV7-8 and TRBJ1-6, the CDR3 gives the full variable domain: GAGVSQSPRYKVAKRGQDVALRCDPISGHVSLFWYQQALGQGPEFLTYFQNEAQLDKSGLPSDRFFAERPEGSVSTLKIQRTQQEDSAVYLCASSSQWEGDSPLHFGNGTRLTVT.

The rearrangement uses TRBV19 and TRBJ2-2, with a weak D call TRBD1 (6 bases). V was pared by 5 bases and J by 1 base, with 17 bases between. The CDR3 runs to 17 residues. Germline loops: CDR1 LNHDA, CDR2 SQIVND (reference sequence). Written as DNA, the CDR3 is TGTGCCAGTAGTCTTGATGAAGAACAGGGGAACACCGGGGAGCTGTTTTTT. Translated, it gives CASSLDEEQGNTGELFF.

This chain connects TRBV15 to TRBJ1-1, with D possibly matching TRBD1 (5 bases). Germline V gene lookup returns CDR1 LNHNV and CDR2 YYDKDF (reference sequence). The CDR3 loop spans 13 amino acids. The germline V and J ends were trimmed by 1 base and 2 bases, with 5 bases remaining between them. The CDR3 loop reads CATSRGGNTEAFF. The CDR3 region has the DNA TGTGCCACCAGCAGAGGGGGCAACACTGAAGCTTTCTTT. Based on the CDR3 plus reference TRBV15 and TRBJ1-1, the full variable domain is DAMVIQNPRYQVTQFGKPVTLSCSQTLNHNVMYWYQQKSSQAPKLLFHYYDKDFNNEADTPDNFQSRRPNTSFCFLDIRSPGLGDTAMYLCATSRGGNTEAFFGQGTRLTVV.

The chain recombines TRBV7-3 with TRBJ1-6, with D hard to call. CDR1 is SGHTA and CDR2 is FQGTGA in the germline V gene. Trimming cost V 0 bases and J 6 bases, with 6 bases left between them. CDR3 length equals 14 residues. CDR3 sequence reads: CASSLTASNSPLHF. The CDR3 DNA reads as TGTGCCAGCAGCTTAACGGCCAGTAATTCACCCCTCCACTTT.

V gene TRBV18 combines with J gene TRBJ2-2; the D gene is possibly TRBD1 (6 bases). Trimming shortened V by 1 base and J by 3 bases, and 9 bases separated the two germline ends. This CDR3 comprises 15 residues. Germline V gene data show CDR1 as KGHSH and CDR2 as LQKENI. CDR3 sequence reads: CASSPQQGDTGELFF. The CDR3 DNA is TGTGCCAGCTCACCACAACAGGGTGACACCGGGGAGCTGTTTTTT.

The chain employs TRBV13 and TRBJ2-1, with D maybe TRBD2 (6 bases). V lost 9 bases, J lost 5 bases, and 17 bases lay in between. Germline-derived CDR1 and CDR2 are PRHDT and FYEKMQ (reference sequence). The CDR3 loop spans 14 amino acids. This CDR3 reads CASNTGGDDNEQFF. CDR3 DNA sequence: TGTGCCAGTAACACAGGCGGGGATGACAATGAGCAGTTCTTC.

The chain uses TRBV19 and TRBJ1-6; D possibly corresponds to TRBD1 (5 bases). V gave up 6 bases and J gave up 9 bases, with 12 bases separating them. The germline gives CDR1 LNHDA, CDR2 SQIVND (reference sequence). The CDR3 covers 13 residues. The CDR3 loop is CASRFRTGSPLHF. As DNA, the CDR3 is TGTGCCAGTAGATTCCGCACAGGTTCACCCCTCCACTTT.

The DNA of the CDR3 is TGTGCCAGCCAAATAGTAAATGAGCAGTTCTTC. Translating it yields CASQIVNEQFF. This chain joins TRBV6-5 and TRBJ2-1; no definite D call. Trimming shortened V by 8 bases and J by 7 bases, and 9 bases separated the two germline ends. The V gene's germline CDR1 is MNHEY and CDR2 SVGAGI. The length of the CDR3 is 11 residues.

The chain links TRBV4-1 to TRBJ2-1; tentative D call: TRBD2 (7 bases). Trimming stripped 0 bases from V and 7 bases from J, with 19 bases between. From germline, CDR1 is MGHRA and CDR2 YSYEKL. This CDR3 comprises 17 residues. CDR3: CASSQEPPAGADNEQFF. The CDR3 coding sequence is TGCGCCAGCAGCCAAGAACCGCCCGCGGGGGCCGATAATGAGCAGTTCTTC.

The chain combines TRBV7-9 with TRBJ1-2, with TRBD1 matching 12 bases. Germline-derived CDR1 and CDR2 are SEHNR and FQNEAQ (reference sequence). The J segment lost 7 bases and the V segment lost 5 bases, leaving 8 bases of the junction unmatched. CDR3 size: 15 residues. The CDR3 here is CASSPGTGGYGGYTF. The CDR3 DNA is TGTGCCAGCAGCCCCGGGACAGGGGGCTATGGTGGCTACACCTTC.